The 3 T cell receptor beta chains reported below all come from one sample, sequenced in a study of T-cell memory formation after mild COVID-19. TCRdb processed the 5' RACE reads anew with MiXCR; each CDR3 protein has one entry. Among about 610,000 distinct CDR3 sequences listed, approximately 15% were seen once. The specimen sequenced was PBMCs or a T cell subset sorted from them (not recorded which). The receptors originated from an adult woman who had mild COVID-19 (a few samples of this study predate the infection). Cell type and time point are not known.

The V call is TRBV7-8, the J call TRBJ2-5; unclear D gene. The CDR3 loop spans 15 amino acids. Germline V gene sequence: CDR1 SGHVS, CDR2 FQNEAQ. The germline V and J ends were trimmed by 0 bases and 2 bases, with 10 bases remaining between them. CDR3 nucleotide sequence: TGTGCCAGCAGCTTAGCGGTGTCTCGGCAAGAGACCCAGTACTTC. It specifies CASSLAVSRQETQYF.

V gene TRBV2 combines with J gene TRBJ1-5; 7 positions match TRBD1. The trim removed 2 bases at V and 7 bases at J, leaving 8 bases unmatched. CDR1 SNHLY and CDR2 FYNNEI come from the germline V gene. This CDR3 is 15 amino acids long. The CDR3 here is CASSERQGGIQPQHF. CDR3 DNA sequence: TGTGCCAGCAGTGAACGGCAGGGGGGGATCCAGCCCCAGCATTTT.

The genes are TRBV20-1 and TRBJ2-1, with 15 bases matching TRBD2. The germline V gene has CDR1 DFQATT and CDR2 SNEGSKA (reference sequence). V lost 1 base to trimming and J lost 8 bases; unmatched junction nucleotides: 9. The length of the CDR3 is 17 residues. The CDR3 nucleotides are TGCAGTGCTAGAGTTTTTCCGAGGACTAGCGGGGGGGATGAGCAGTTCTTC. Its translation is CSARVFPRTSGGDEQFF.